This record looks at one T cell receptor beta chain sequence and its context. Its cognate antigen is unknown. V gave up 3 bases and J gave up 3 bases; unmatched junction bases: 4. Germline-derived CDR1 and CDR2 are LNHNV and YYDKDF (reference sequence). This CDR3 is 15 amino acids long. The sorted Tregs were CD4+CD25+CD127-/low cells. Findings of the study overall: The larger-cohort validation was restricted to a single TCR beta V-J rearrangement rather than whole repertoires. Tumor-infiltrating Treg TCR alpha and beta sequences overlapped most with tumor naive CD4+ T cells, then blood naive. The TCR gene usage of tumor memory CD4+ T cells clustered together with blood and lymph node memory CD4+ cells and with lymph node naive CD4+ cells.

Constant-region reverse primers amplified full-length variable regions, followed by semi-nested Nested Universal Primer A PCR. Via MiXCR, TCRdb re-called the 5' RACE reads, giving one row per CDR3 protein. The profile shows under 9,500 distinct CDR3 sequences, approximately 46% of them singletons. The chain recombines TRBV15 with TRBJ2-5, with 10 bases lining up with TRBD2. The material sequenced was Tregs sorted from a lymph node. The origin of this receptor is a female donor with breast cancer. The chain's CDR3 is CATSRRTSGEETQYF. The CDR3 bases are TGTGCCACCAGCAGGAGGACTAGCGGAGAAGAGACCCAGTACTTC.